This TCR beta chain was captured by sequencing in a study of cytomegalovirus exposure and HLA in healthy donors. Study results and limitations: Excluded: some indistinguishable V segments such as TRBV6-2 and TRBV6-3. Most of the CMV-associated TCR beta chains (in a later analysis) appeared to be HLA-restricted. Reported results showed that the classifier diagnosed cytomegalovirus status with high specificity and sensitivity. Certain sequence variants were highly shared and formed a cluster, and this cluster was likely a sequencing artifact.

Turning to this clone: Its target is unknown.

A multiplex PCR was run with 60 Vbeta primers and 13 Jbeta primers. Data came from immunoSEQ multiplex PCR; TCRdb stores just in-frame clones and leaves some out. The sample carries approximately 170,000 clones, about 80% recorded once. The CDR3 is made up of 15 amino acids. The germline CDR1 and CDR2 sequences are MDHEN and SYDVKM. V was shortened by 4 bases and J by 5 bases, with 17 bases between the two germline ends. Sequenced: PBMCs. The sequence was collected from a man in his forties in good health and CMV-seronegative. The rearrangement uses TRBV28 and TRBJ1-2, with D maybe TRBD1 (5 bases). The CDR3 sequence: CASSSLPDSTYGYTF. The CDR3 bases are TGTGCCAGCAGTTCACTCCCCGACAGTACTTATGGCTACACCTTC.